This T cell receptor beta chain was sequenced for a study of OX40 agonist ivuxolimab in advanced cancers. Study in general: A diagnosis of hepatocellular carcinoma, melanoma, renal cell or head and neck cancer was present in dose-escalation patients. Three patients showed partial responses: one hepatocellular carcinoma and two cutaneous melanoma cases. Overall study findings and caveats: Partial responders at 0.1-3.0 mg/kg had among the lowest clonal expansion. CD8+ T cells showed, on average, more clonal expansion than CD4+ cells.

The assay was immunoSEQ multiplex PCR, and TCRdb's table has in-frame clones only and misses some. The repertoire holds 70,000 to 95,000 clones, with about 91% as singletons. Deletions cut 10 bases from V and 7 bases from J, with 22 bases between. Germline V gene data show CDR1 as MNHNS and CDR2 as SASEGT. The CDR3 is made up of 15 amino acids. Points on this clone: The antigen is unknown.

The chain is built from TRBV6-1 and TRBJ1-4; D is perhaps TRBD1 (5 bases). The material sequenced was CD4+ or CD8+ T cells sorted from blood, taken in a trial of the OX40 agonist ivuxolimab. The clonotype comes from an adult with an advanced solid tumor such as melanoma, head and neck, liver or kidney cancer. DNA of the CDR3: TGTGCCACCTATCAAAACCCGGGACTGGGTGAAAAACTGTTTTTT. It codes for CATYQNPGLGEKLFF.